The next 12 T cell receptor beta chains were all read from a single sample in a study of blood T cell repertoires in COVID-19. Assay used: immunoSEQ multiplex PCR; TCRdb lists only in-frame clones, some missing. The sample includes 110,000 or so clones, 85% of them seen just once. Sequenced input: peripheral blood. These receptors were collected from a human donor in a cohort sampled during active COVID-19.

This sequence joins TRBV4-3 and TRBJ2-1; D ambiguous. V was pared by 0 bases and J by 1 base, with 7 bases between. Germline CDR1 reads LGHNA; CDR2 reads YSLEER. This CDR3 is 15 amino acids long. CDR3 nucleotide sequence: TGCGCCAGCAGCCAAGAATGGCCTTCCTACAATGAGCAGTTCTTC. This encodes CASSQEWPSYNEQFF.

The chain links TRBV6-5 to TRBJ1-5; weak D call: TRBD1 (5 bases). The V end lost 7 bases, the J end lost 0 bases, and 13 bases lay between the germline ends. The CDR3 has 15 amino acids. Germline V gene data show CDR1 as MNHEY and CDR2 as SVGAGI. CDR3 bases: TGTGCCAGCAAGGCAGGGCCATATAGCAATCAGCCCCAGCATTTT. It translates to CASKAGPYSNQPQHF.

This clone was detected once. This chain joins TRBV6-5 and TRBJ1-6; 10 bases fit TRBD1. Germline lookup yields CDR1 MNHEY and CDR2 SVGAGI. With V trimmed by 4 bases and J by 9 bases, 9 bases remained unmatched. The CDR3 consists of 16 residues. The CDR3 nucleotides are TGTGCCAGCAGTTCTACAAGACAGGGGGCAGGTTCACCCCTCCACTTT. As protein: CASSSTRQGAGSPLHF.

The CDR3 spells CASSYSKDRGYNEQFF. CDR3 in DNA: TGTGCCAGCAGTTACTCGAAGGACAGGGGCTACAATGAGCAGTTCTTC. This chain joins TRBV6-6 and TRBJ2-1; 9 nucleotides match TRBD1. The germline CDR1 and CDR2 sequences are MNHNY and SVGAGI (reference sequence). This CDR3 region has 16 residues. The V and J ends lost 0 bases and 3 bases, in that order; junction bases with no gene match: 3.

This rearrangement joins TRBV4-3 to TRBJ1-6, with TRBD1 matching over 8 bases. This CDR3 has 17 amino acids. With 5 bases clipped from V and 1 base from J, the junction kept 7 bases outside the gene matches. Per germline, CDR1 LGHNA and CDR2 YSLEER. The CDR3 reads CASSSRQGLSYNSPLHF. The CDR3 DNA reads as TGCGCCAGCAGCTCCCGACAGGGGCTATCCTATAATTCACCCCTCCACTTT.

The J gene is TRBJ2-7, the V gene TRBV7-2; 10 positions agree with TRBD2. Germline V lookup: CDR1 SGHTA, CDR2 FQGNSA. CDR3 length: 15 amino acids. V was pared by 4 bases and J by 6 bases, with 9 bases of the junction left unmatched. CDR3 residues: CASSSFTSGALEQYF. CDR3 DNA: TGTGCCAGCAGCTCATTTACTAGCGGGGCTCTCGAGCAGTACTTC.

Here the CDR3 reads CASSFRVDTQYF. As DNA, the CDR3 is TGTGCCAGCAGCTTCAGGGTAGATACGCAGTATTTT. The V call is TRBV11-2, the J call TRBJ2-3, with D possibly matching TRBD1 (5 bases). Germline V gene lookup returns CDR1 SGHAT and CDR2 FQNNGV. Trimming removed 3 bases at V and 5 bases at J, with 6 bases between. The CDR3 covers 12 residues.

This clone was observed a handful of times. The gene calls are TRBV28 and TRBJ2-7; a weak D match, TRBD1 (6 bases). V was clipped by 2 bases and J by 2 bases, with 7 bases between them. This CDR3 is 13 amino acids long. Germline V lookup: CDR1 MDHEN, CDR2 SYDVKM. CDR3 in amino acids: CASSLAGAYEQYF. The CDR3 DNA reads as TGTGCCAGCAGTTTAGCAGGGGCCTACGAGCAGTACTTC. Full variable domain (outside the CDR3, taken from reference TRBV28 and TRBJ2-7): DVKVTQSSRYLVKRTGEKVFLECVQDMDHENMFWYRQDPGLGLRLIYFSYDVKMKEKGDIPEGYSVSREKKERFSLILESASTNQTSMYLCASSLAGAYEQYFGPGTRLTVT.

The table lists this clone with a few counts. The chain combines TRBV6-5 with TRBJ1-1; no firm D call. The V gene lost 3 bases and the J gene lost 1 base, with 9 bases spanning the gap. Germline V CDR1 and CDR2: MNHEY, SVGAGI. This CDR3 has 14 amino acids. The CDR3 loop reads CASSYEGGNTEAFF. As DNA, the CDR3 is TGTGCCAGCAGTTATGAAGGAGGGAACACTGAAGCTTTCTTT.

The gene calls are TRBV7-2 and TRBJ2-5, with 8 nucleotides matching TRBD1. CDR3 length: 15 residues. In germline, CDR1 is SGHTA, CDR2 FQGNSA. V trimming: 4 bases; J trimming: 4 bases; junction bases outside the gene matches: 8. The CDR3 reads CASSYDRGVLETQYF. CDR3 nucleotide sequence: TGTGCCAGCAGCTACGACAGGGGAGTGTTAGAGACCCAGTACTTC.

The chain is built from TRBV6-5 and TRBJ1-1, with D possibly being TRBD1 (5 bases). Germline values: CDR1 MNHEY, CDR2 SVGAGI. The CDR3 is 14 amino acids. V lost 6 bases to trimming and J lost 0 bases, with 11 bases between them. CDR3 residues: CASRGLFMNTEAFF. The CDR3 nucleotides are TGTGCCAGCAGGGGGCTGTTTATGAACACTGAAGCTTTCTTT.

The CDR3 sequence is CATSDQGETQYF. In DNA form, the CDR3 reads TGTGCCACCAGTGACCAGGGGGAGACCCAGTACTTC. The chain recombines TRBV24-1 with TRBJ2-5, with D possibly being TRBD1 (6 bases). V lost 4 bases and J lost 5, with 7 bases in between. Per the germline V gene, CDR1 is KGHDR and CDR2 is SFDVKD. The length of the CDR3 is 12 residues.